The 15 T cell receptor beta chains reported below all come from one sample, sequenced in a study of blood T cells in healthy people across ages. A second roughly 7 to 11 cycle PCR used barcoded and J-beta primers. TCRdb re-derived calls from the 5' RACE reads in MiXCR, one entry per CDR3 protein. The table lists about 1.1 million distinct CDR3 sequences, 30% to 40% of them singletons. The sequenced sample was blood. The source is a man between 18 and 35 years old in good health.

In this sample, this clonotype turned up a few times. The chain is built from TRBV9 and TRBJ2-5; 7 bases are shared with TRBD1. This CDR3 region has 15 residues. Germline V CDR1 and CDR2: SGDLS, YYNGEE. Unmatched junction bases numbered 6, after V lost 0 bases and J lost 4 bases. The CDR3 DNA reads TGTGCCAGCAGCGTAGAGGACAGGTTGAGAGAGACCCAGTACTTC. Its translation: CASSVEDRLRETQYF.

This clonotype has a single count. The chain employs TRBV4-2 and TRBJ1-2, with D unclear. The length of the CDR3 is 13 residues. V lost 0 bases to trimming and J lost 10 bases, with 12 bases between them. Germline V lookup: CDR1 LGHNA, CDR2 YNFKEQ. CDR3 loop: CASSQERALDYTF. The CDR3 region has the DNA TGTGCCAGCAGCCAAGAGAGGGCCCTAGACTACACCTTC.

V usage is TRBV14 and J usage is TRBJ2-5, with TRBD1 matching 10 bases. Trimming at V came to 2 bases and at J to 3 bases, leaving 6 bases not matched to a gene. This CDR3 spans 16 amino acids. The germline gives CDR1 SGHDN, CDR2 FVKESK. CDR3 region: CASSQLGQGFEETQYF. The CDR3 nucleotides are TGTGCCAGCAGCCAACTGGGACAGGGGTTCGAAGAGACCCAGTACTTC.

The sample holds many counts of this clonotype. The chain is built from TRBV4-3 and TRBJ2-7; 8 bases align to TRBD1. The CDR3 totals 14 residues. Germline V gene lookup returns CDR1 LGHNA and CDR2 YSLEER. The V and J ends lost 4 bases and 2 bases, in that order; junction bases with no gene match: 4. CDR3 sequence: CASSPDRGAYEQYF. The DNA for the CDR3 is TGCGCCAGCAGCCCTGACAGGGGTGCCTACGAGCAGTACTTC.

With respect to this clonotype: This may be a read error: a much more frequent sequence differs by one nucleotide. The V gene is TRBV4-3, the J gene TRBJ1-1; no reliable D call. This CDR3 is 13 amino acids long. V was shortened by 1 base and J by 4 bases, with 7 bases between the two germline ends. Germline assignment: CDR1 LGHNA and CDR2 YSLEER. CDR3 coding DNA: TGCGCCAGCAGCCAAGGGAGGTGCACTGAAGCTTTCTTT. This translates into CASSQGRCTEAFF.

This clonotype was observed many times. The chain couples TRBV12-3 or TRBV12-4 to TRBJ2-1, with D tentatively TRBD2 (6 bases). Trimming removed 4 bases at V and 13 bases at J, with 11 bases between. This CDR3 is built from 11 residues. CDR3 nucleotide sequence: TGTGCCAGCAGTTCACCGGGACTCCAGTTCTTC. This gives the protein CASSSPGLQFF.

This clonotype was recorded a few times. This chain joins TRBV7-6 and TRBJ2-1, with 9 bases matching TRBD1. V shed 3 bases, J shed 8 bases, and the junction held 11 bases outside the gene matches. This CDR3 is built from 16 residues. The V gene's germline CDR1 is SGHVS and CDR2 FNYEAQ. This CDR3 is CASSFQGQGGFDEQFF. DNA of the CDR3: TGTGCCAGCAGCTTCCAGGGACAGGGTGGCTTCGATGAGCAGTTCTTC. The variable domain in full, with the rest retrieved from reference TRBV7-6 and TRBJ2-1, is GAGVSQSPRYKVTKRGQDVALRCDPISGHVSLYWYRQALGQGPEFLTYFNYEAQQDKSGLPNDRFSAERPEGSISTLTIQRTEQRDSAMYRCASSFQGQGGFDEQFFGPGTRLTVL.

This clonotype turned up a few times. This rearrangement joins TRBV12-3 or TRBV12-4 to TRBJ2-3; D gene ambiguous. Trimming removed 5 bases at V and 0 bases at J, with 21 bases between. There are 18 residues in the CDR3. This chain's CDR3 is CASSPSVSWAPSTDTQYF. For the CDR3, the DNA is TGTGCCAGCAGTCCGTCAGTGTCGTGGGCGCCTAGCACAGATACGCAGTATTTT.

This clonotype was counted a few times. The CDR3 here is CASSQMTGSRGNEQFF. The CDR3 DNA is TGTGCCAGCAGTCAAATGACAGGGTCGAGGGGCAATGAGCAGTTCTTC. V is TRBV3-1 and J is TRBJ2-1; 7 bases line up with TRBD1. V lost 6 bases, J lost 6 bases, and 14 bases stayed unmatched. The CDR3 runs to 16 residues. The V gene's germline CDR1 is LGHDT and CDR2 YNNKEL (reference sequence).

J is TRBJ2-1 and V is TRBV4-3; D possibly corresponds to TRBD2 (5 bases). The germline V and J ends were trimmed by 4 bases and 10 bases, with 14 bases remaining between them. CDR3 length: 13 amino acids. Germline CDR1 reads LGHNA; CDR2 reads YSLEER. The CDR3 protein is CASSRLDYGEQFF. In nucleotides, the CDR3 is TGCGCCAGCAGCCGCCTAGACTACGGCGAGCAGTTCTTC.

The chain is built from TRBV13 and TRBJ2-1, with D tentatively TRBD1 or TRBD2 (5 bases each). Germline CDR1 PRHDT, CDR2 FYEKMQ (reference sequence). The CDR3 is 15 amino acids. V dropped 5 bases and J dropped 5 bases, with 16 bases sitting between them. For the CDR3, the DNA is TGTGCCAGCAGCACCAAACGGGACGAGGACAATGAGCAGTTCTTC. It encodes CASSTKRDEDNEQFF.

The CDR3 spells CSARVETANTGELFF. CDR3 nucleotide sequence: TGCAGTGCTAGAGTCGAGACAGCGAACACCGGGGAGCTGTTTTTT. The chain employs TRBV20-1 and TRBJ2-2; D may be TRBD1 (5 bases). CDR1 and CDR2 from the germline V gene are DFQATT and SNEGSKA (reference sequence). CDR3 size: 15 residues. The ends were cut back, 1 base at V and 0 bases at J, with 9 bases in the middle.

This sequence joins TRBV10-3 and TRBJ1-3; 7 bases match TRBD1. J gave up 3 bases and V 10 bases, and 6 bases lay outside the gene matches. This CDR3 is 13 amino acids long. Germline CDR1 is ENHRY and CDR2 is SYGVKD. The CDR3 nucleotides read TGTGCCACCACCACAGGGGATGGAAACACCATATATTTT. Residues: CATTTGDGNTIYF.

This clonotype occurred a few times. This chain links TRBV20-1 with TRBJ1-2, with a possible D match to TRBD1 (5 bases). The CDR3 totals 13 residues. Germline V CDR1 and CDR2: DFQATT, SNEGSKA (reference sequence). V was clipped by 0 bases and J by 8 bases, with 13 bases between them. In DNA form, the CDR3 reads TGCAGTGCTAGAGATCAAATGGGGACGGGCTACACCTTC. Translation gives CSARDQMGTGYTF.

This chain uses TRBV7-2 with TRBJ2-5; 12 positions match TRBD1. Germline CDR1 and CDR2: SGHTA and FQGNSA. V lost 0 bases, J lost 11 bases, and 25 bases stayed unmatched. The CDR3 covers 21 residues. CDR3 amino acids: CASSLASVGTGGPNSYNEQYF. CDR3 nucleotide sequence: TGTGCCAGCAGCTTAGCAAGTGTCGGGACAGGGGGCCCAAACTCCTACAATGAGCAGTACTTC.